This T cell receptor (beta chain) was recorded in a study of Graves' ophthalmopathy and Graves' hyperthyroidism. Notes on the study in general: Ophthalmopathy was separated from stable hyperthyroidism by a 13-signature model with roughly 91% sensitivity and about 79% specificity. In blood, most expanded thyroid clonotypes above 0.001 frequency were also detected.

RNA transcripts were the template, and TCR beta CDR3 regions were amplified from them. HTBI primers primed a first-round RT-PCR, and a second-round multiplex PCR followed. TCRdb reprocessed the multiplex PCR reads with MiXCR, giving one entry per CDR3 protein. The repertoire consists of approximately 1.2 million distinct CDR3 sequences, with less than 45% occurring once and the leading ten covering 8.5% to 14%. The CDR3 is made up of 13 amino acids. Trimming cost V 5 bases and J 3 bases; bases outside gene matches: 6. Germline V gene sequence: CDR1 DFQATT, CDR2 SNEGSKA (reference sequence). Excluded were patients with other autoimmune diseases, uncontrolled infections, pregnancy or lactation. Thyroid ultrasound, orbital computed tomography, TRAb, serum thyroxine and clinical symptoms formed the basis of diagnosis. This clonotype has at least ten counts. The antigen remains undetermined.

The sequence derives from an adult man with Graves' hyperthyroidism. Sequencing input: peripheral blood or thyroid tissue (not recorded which). The V call is TRBV20-1, the J call TRBJ1-2; 7 nucleotides match TRBD1. CDR3 loop: CSAGKGGDYGYTF. CDR3 coding DNA: TGCAGTGCTGGCAAAGGGGGCGACTATGGCTACACCTTC.